A single sample gave rise to the 17 T cell receptor beta chains below, sequenced in a study of T cells in Graves' hyperthyroidism and ophthalmopathy. TCR beta CDR3 regions were amplified from RNA. HTBI primers drove first-round RT-PCR of the TCR CDR3. One entry per CDR3 protein results from TCRdb running MiXCR on the multiplex PCR reads. The repertoire includes roughly 700,000 distinct CDR3 sequences, roughly 17% of them detected once, and roughly a sixth sits in the top ten. Sample: blood. The origin of the receptors is a middle-aged man with Graves' hyperthyroidism.

The rearrangement uses TRBV9 and TRBJ2-2; the D gene could be TRBD1 or TRBD2 (5 bases each). Per germline, CDR1 SGDLS and CDR2 YYNGEE. There are 14 residues in the CDR3. Trimming took 7 bases from V and 8 from J, leaving 18 bases between them. CDR3: CASGLAPQGGELFF. The CDR3 DNA sequence: TGTGCCAGCGGGCTAGCCCCCCAGGGTGGGGAGCTGTTTTTT.

This clonotype was detected ten times or more. The gene calls are TRBV6-1 and TRBJ2-2; maybe TRBD1 (6 bases). Germline CDR1 is MNHNS and CDR2 is SASEGT. Trimming stripped 2 bases from V and 5 bases from J, with 18 bases between. CDR3 size: 17 residues. In nucleotides, the CDR3 is TGTGCCAGCAGTGAACGGGCCGCAGGGGTCCCGACCGGGGAGCTGTTTTTT. Its translation: CASSERAAGVPTGELFF.

The CDR3 loop is CASSRESSGSGNEQFF. The CDR3 DNA reads as TGCGCCAGCAGCCGAGAATCTAGCGGGAGTGGTAATGAGCAGTTCTTC. The chain combines TRBV4-1 with TRBJ2-1; 10 bases map to TRBD2. After removal of 4 bases from V and 7 bases from J, the junction contained 10 bases not matched to a gene. Looked up from germline, CDR1 is MGHRA and CDR2 is YSYEKL. CDR3 size: 16 residues.

This clonotype was recorded at least ten times. This chain connects TRBV2 to TRBJ2-5, with 8 bases matching TRBD1. The V gene's germline CDR1 is SNHLY and CDR2 FYNNEI. The CDR3 consists of 13 residues. After removal of 8 bases from V and 4 bases from J, the junction contained 6 bases not matched to a gene. The CDR3 region has the DNA TGTGCCAGCGACAGGGGCAATCGAGAGACCCAGTACTTC. Residues: CASDRGNRETQYF.

This clonotype came up a few times. V and J are TRBV20-1 and TRBJ2-7; D unresolved. V was cut by 2 bases and J by 3 bases, with 5 bases left in between. Germline assignment: CDR1 DFQATT and CDR2 SNEGSKA (reference sequence). This CDR3 spans 11 amino acids. The CDR3 sequence: CSARNVYEQYF. DNA of the CDR3: TGCAGTGCTAGAAATGTCTACGAGCAGTACTTC.

This clonotype has just a few counts. V gene TRBV20-1 combines with J gene TRBJ1-5; TRBD1 aligns across 9 bases. Germline V gene lookup returns CDR1 DFQATT and CDR2 SNEGSKA (reference sequence). Germline trimming cut 4 bases from V and 6 bases from J; bases unmatched to any gene: 7. The CDR3 runs to 14 residues. DNA of the CDR3: TGCAGTGCTAATTCCGGGACAGGGTCTCAGCCCCAGCATTTT. It codes for CSANSGTGSQPQHF.

This clonotype was detected ten times or more. The genes are TRBV30 and TRBJ1-1; D possibly corresponds to TRBD1 (6 bases). Looked up from germline, CDR1 is GTSNPN and CDR2 is SVGIG (reference sequence). The V end was cut by 0 bases, the J end by 0 bases, with 8 bases between. The CDR3 length is 14 residues. As DNA, the CDR3 is TGTGCCTGGAGTGTGGACAGACTGAACACTGAAGCTTTCTTT. It translates to CAWSVDRLNTEAFF.

V is TRBV9 and J is TRBJ2-2; D not resolved. V gave up 0 bases and J gave up 9 bases, with 12 bases separating them. The CDR3 sequence is 14 residues long. CDR1 is SGDLS and CDR2 is YYNGEE in the germline V gene. The chain's CDR3 is CASSVGAGARELFF. CDR3 DNA sequence: TGTGCCAGCAGCGTAGGAGCCGGCGCCCGGGAGCTGTTTTTT.

The chain carries TRBV20-1 and TRBJ2-6, with 8 bases fitting TRBD1. The CDR3 length is 17 residues. V was pared by 1 base and J by 1 base, with 6 bases of the junction left unmatched. Germline CDR1 reads DFQATT; CDR2 reads SNEGSKA (reference sequence). This chain's CDR3 is CSARVGQGVSGANVLTF. CDR3 sequence (DNA): TGCAGTGCTAGAGTCGGACAGGGTGTATCTGGGGCCAACGTCCTGACTTTC.

In this sample, this clonotype turned up many times. This chain connects TRBV9 to TRBJ2-7; 11 bases line up with TRBD1. The CDR3 spans 17 residues. J was trimmed by 0 bases and V by 4 bases; bases with no gene match: 9. Germline V gives CDR1 SGDLS, CDR2 YYNGEE. CDR3 in DNA: TGTGCCAGCAGCACTCGTCAGGGGACAGGGGGCTCCTACGAGCAGTACTTC. Encoded protein: CASSTRQGTGGSYEQYF.

The chain has TRBV15 and TRBJ2-1; TRBD1 aligns across 7 bases. The CDR3 is 16 residues long. Germline V lookup: CDR1 LNHNV, CDR2 YYDKDF (reference sequence). J gave up 0 bases and V 0 bases, and 2 bases lay outside the gene matches. The CDR3 region has the DNA TGTGCCACCAGCAGAGACCGGGACAGCTCCTACAATGAGCAGTTCTTC. Residues: CATSRDRDSSYNEQFF.

Ten or more counts support this clonotype. This CDR3 is CASSYSNPKSSYNEQFF. DNA of the CDR3: TGTGCCAGCAGTTACTCGAATCCTAAAAGCTCCTACAATGAGCAGTTCTTC. This chain joins TRBV6-2 or TRBV6-3 and TRBJ2-1; no clear D gene. Germline V gene sequence: CDR1 MNHEY, CDR2 SVGEGT. This CDR3 comprises 17 residues. Trimming took off 0 bases at V and 0 bases at J, with 12 bases between the two ends.

This clonotype has only a few counts. The chain links TRBV12-3 or TRBV12-4 to TRBJ1-1, with TRBD1 matching 7 bases. The CDR3 consists of 13 residues. With 6 bases clipped from V and 5 bases from J, the junction kept 6 bases outside the gene matches. The CDR3 protein is CASRRDRLTEAFF. DNA for the CDR3: TGTGCCAGCAGGAGGGACAGACTTACTGAAGCTTTCTTT.

As to this clonotype: At one boundary the junction diverges from the germline segment, which might be a read error. V usage is TRBV28 and J usage is TRBJ1-3, with unresolved D. This CDR3 spans 17 amino acids. Germline assignment: CDR1 MDHEN and CDR2 SYDVKM. DNA for the CDR3: TGTGCCAGCAGCCTTCATCGGCCGGGGTACTCTGGAAACGCCATATATTTT. This sequence encodes CASSLHRPGYSGNAIYF.

In this sample, this clonotype turned up a few times. J is TRBJ2-1 and V is TRBV9; 13 nucleotides align to TRBD2. This CDR3 has 21 amino acids. The germline CDR1 and CDR2 sequences are SGDLS and YYNGEE. The junction had 15 bases not matched to a gene; V was cut back by 3 bases and J by 0 bases. CDR3 region: CASSGGWTSGSNRLSYNEQFF. The CDR3 DNA reads as TGTGCCAGCAGCGGGGGATGGACTAGCGGGAGTAACCGACTCTCCTACAATGAGCAGTTCTTC.

This chain connects TRBV10-2 to TRBJ2-7; TRBD1 matches 8 bases. The CDR3 extends over 12 amino acids. J was trimmed by 0 bases and V by 8 bases; bases with no gene match: 0. CDR1 is WSHSY, CDR2 SAAADI, per germline. CDR3 in amino acids: CASQGASYEQYF. CDR3 in DNA: TGCGCCAGCCAGGGGGCCTCCTACGAGCAGTACTTC.

This clonotype has a handful of counts. A much larger clone lies a single base off, so this may be a read error. J is TRBJ2-7 and V is TRBV6-5; 8 bases are a match to TRBD1. V lost 2 bases, J lost 3 bases, and 3 bases stayed unmatched. The CDR3 is made up of 14 amino acids. The germline gives CDR1 MNHEY, CDR2 SVGAGI. CDR3 coding DNA: TGTGCCAGCAGTTACACCGACAGGGGCTACGAGCAGTACTTC. It yields the protein CASSYTDRGYEQYF.